Each of the 8 T cell receptor beta chains below was sequenced from the same sample in a study of shared clonotypes between healthy human individuals. Produced via immunoSEQ multiplex PCR; TCRdb's table is partial and in-frame only. The sample records about 2.4 million clones, about 92% being singletons. Specimen: naive CD4+ T cells sorted from blood. Regarding subset: CD45RA+ positively selected. The receptors originated from a man between 18 and 35 years old in good health.

J is TRBJ2-3 and V is TRBV19; no firm D call. The V gene's germline CDR1 is LNHDA and CDR2 SQIVND (reference sequence). V was clipped by 3 bases and J by 1 base, with 17 bases between them. The CDR3 consists of 17 residues. CDR3 sequence (DNA): TGTGCCAGTAGTATTATGTTGGTTACCGTCCGCACAGATACGCAGTATTTT. It translates to CASSIMLVTVRTDTQYF.

The J gene is TRBJ2-3, the V gene TRBV2, with TRBD1 identical over 7 bases. The germline gives CDR1 SNHLY, CDR2 FYNNEI. This CDR3 contains 13 residues. V lost 4 bases, J lost 4 bases, and 2 bases stayed unmatched. The CDR3 loop is CASSGQGSDTQYF. The CDR3 DNA reads as TGTGCCAGCAGTGGACAGGGCTCAGATACGCAGTATTTT.

The V gene is TRBV6-1, the J gene TRBJ1-5; D not resolved. This CDR3 is built from 13 residues. Trimming pared 7 bases from V and 6 bases from J, leaving 13 bases between. Germline CDR1 MNHNS, CDR2 SASEGT. The CDR3 DNA sequence: TGTGCCAGCAACCTTGAGTGGGGTCAGCCCCAGCATTTT. It is translated as CASNLEWGQPQHF.

The rearrangement uses TRBV2 and TRBJ1-2; the D is unclear. Germline loops: CDR1 SNHLY, CDR2 FYNNEI. The CDR3 loop spans 13 amino acids. Trimming stripped 4 bases from V and 1 base from J, with 7 bases between. CDR3 loop: CASSAAVNYGYTF. CDR3 bases: TGTGCCAGCAGTGCCGCCGTTAACTATGGCTACACCTTC.

The J gene is TRBJ1-6, the V gene TRBV2, with TRBD1 identical over 8 bases. The trim removed 4 bases at V and 0 bases at J, leaving 8 bases unmatched. Looked up from germline, CDR1 is SNHLY and CDR2 is FYNNEI. The CDR3 sequence is 18 residues long. The DNA for the CDR3 is TGTGCCAGCAGTGCCGGGGACAGGTCGAGCTCCTATAATTCACCCCTCCACTTT. Residues: CASSAGDRSSSYNSPLHF.

This clone was observed a handful of times. The chain employs TRBV7-6 and TRBJ1-5; perhaps TRBD1 as D (6 bases). The germline V gene encodes CDR1 SGHVS and CDR2 FNYEAQ. This CDR3 is 16 amino acids long. The V gene lost 4 bases and the J gene lost 3 bases, with 16 bases spanning the gap. The CDR3 spells CASSSVNRDYNQPQHF. CDR3 nucleotides: TGTGCCAGCAGCTCCGTGAACAGGGACTACAATCAGCCCCAGCATTTT.

V and J are TRBV2 and TRBJ2-3; the D is unclear. This CDR3 is 14 amino acids long. Germline CDR1 reads SNHLY; CDR2 reads FYNNEI. The ends were cut back, 6 bases at V and 2 bases at J, with 12 bases in the middle. The CDR3 DNA sequence: TGTGCCAGCAGGTTACTAAGGGCCACAGATACGCAGTATTTT. This gives the protein CASRLLRATDTQYF.

This chain connects TRBV9 to TRBJ2-7; 8 nucleotides match TRBD1. The CDR3 runs 12 residues. The V gene end was trimmed by 3 bases and the J gene end by 13 bases; junction bases not matched to a gene: 9. Germline-derived CDR1 and CDR2 are SGDLS and YYNGEE. CDR3 in DNA: TGTGCCAGCAGCGCAGGACAGGGACGTCCCTACTTC. Its protein is CASSAGQGRPYF.